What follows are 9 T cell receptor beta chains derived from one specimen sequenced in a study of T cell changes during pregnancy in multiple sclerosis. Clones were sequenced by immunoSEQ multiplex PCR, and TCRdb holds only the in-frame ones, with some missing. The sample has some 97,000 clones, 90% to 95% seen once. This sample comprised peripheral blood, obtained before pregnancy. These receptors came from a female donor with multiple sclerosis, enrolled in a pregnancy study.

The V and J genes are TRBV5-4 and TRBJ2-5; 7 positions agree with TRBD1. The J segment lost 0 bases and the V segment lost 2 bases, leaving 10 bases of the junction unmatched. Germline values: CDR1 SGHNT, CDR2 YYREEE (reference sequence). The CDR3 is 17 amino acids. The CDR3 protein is CASSLRQGVGYQETQYF. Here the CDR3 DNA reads TGTGCCAGCAGCTTACGACAGGGAGTAGGGTACCAAGAGACCCAGTACTTC.

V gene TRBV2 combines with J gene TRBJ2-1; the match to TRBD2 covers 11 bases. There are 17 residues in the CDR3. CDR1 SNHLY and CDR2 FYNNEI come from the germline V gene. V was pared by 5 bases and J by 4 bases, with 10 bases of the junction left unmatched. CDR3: CASSLTSGAPNYNEQFF. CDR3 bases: TGTGCCAGCAGTCTGACTAGCGGGGCCCCCAATTACAATGAGCAGTTCTTC.

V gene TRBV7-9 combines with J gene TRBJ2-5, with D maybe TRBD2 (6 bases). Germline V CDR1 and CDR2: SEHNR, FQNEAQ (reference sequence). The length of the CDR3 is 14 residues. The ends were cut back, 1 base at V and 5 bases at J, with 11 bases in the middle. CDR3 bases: TGTGCCAGCAGCTTAGTTGAGCGGGCGGAGACCCAGTACTTC. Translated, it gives CASSLVERAETQYF.

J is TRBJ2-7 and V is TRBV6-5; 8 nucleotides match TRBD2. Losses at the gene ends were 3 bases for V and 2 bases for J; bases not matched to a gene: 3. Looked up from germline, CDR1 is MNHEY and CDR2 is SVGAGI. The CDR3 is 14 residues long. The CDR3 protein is CASSYSGGTYEQYF. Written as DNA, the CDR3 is TGTGCCAGCAGTTATTCGGGGGGGACCTACGAGCAGTACTTC.

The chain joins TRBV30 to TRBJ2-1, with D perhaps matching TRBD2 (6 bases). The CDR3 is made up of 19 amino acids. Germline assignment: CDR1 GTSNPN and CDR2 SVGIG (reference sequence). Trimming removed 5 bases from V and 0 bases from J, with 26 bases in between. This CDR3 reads CAWEIRRDSRQSSYNEQFF. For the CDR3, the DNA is TGTGCCTGGGAAATCCGCCGGGACTCCCGACAGAGCTCCTACAATGAGCAGTTCTTC.

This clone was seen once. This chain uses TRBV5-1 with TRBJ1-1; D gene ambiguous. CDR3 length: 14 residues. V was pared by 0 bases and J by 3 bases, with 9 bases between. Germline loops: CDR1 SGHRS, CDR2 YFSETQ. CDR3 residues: CASSLGTRYTEAFF. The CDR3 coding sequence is TGCGCCAGCAGCTTGGGAACTAGATACACTGAAGCTTTCTTT.

The CDR3 sequence: CASSPSYSGRSSYEQYF. The CDR3 nucleotides are TGCGCCAGCAGCCCGTCTTATAGCGGGAGAAGCTCCTACGAGCAGTACTTC. V gene TRBV4-3 combines with J gene TRBJ2-7; 9 nucleotides line up with TRBD2. This CDR3 is built from 17 residues. Germline loops: CDR1 LGHNA, CDR2 YSLEER. V lost 4 bases to trimming and J lost 0 bases; unmatched junction nucleotides: 10.

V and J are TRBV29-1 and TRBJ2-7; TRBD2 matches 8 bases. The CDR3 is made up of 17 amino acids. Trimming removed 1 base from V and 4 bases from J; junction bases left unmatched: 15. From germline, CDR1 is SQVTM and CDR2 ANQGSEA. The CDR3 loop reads CSVEGDPVGLAGYEQYF. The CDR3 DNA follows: TGCAGCGTTGAAGGGGATCCAGTGGGGCTAGCGGGTTACGAGCAGTACTTC.

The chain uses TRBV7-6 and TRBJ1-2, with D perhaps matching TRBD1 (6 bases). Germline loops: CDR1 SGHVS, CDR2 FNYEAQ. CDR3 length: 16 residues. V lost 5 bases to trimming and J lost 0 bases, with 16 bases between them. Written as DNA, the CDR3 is TGTGCCAGCAGCGGTTCCACCGGGACACCTAACTATGGCTACACCTTC. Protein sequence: CASSGSTGTPNYGYTF.